The present TCR beta chain was sequenced within a study of tumour-infiltrating T cells in Burkitt lymphoma. The V gene's germline CDR1 is WNHNN and CDR2 SYGVQD (reference sequence). CDR3 length: 13 amino acids. The germline V and J ends were trimmed by 6 bases and 2 bases, with 10 bases remaining between them. Assay used: immunoSEQ multiplex PCR; TCRdb lists only in-frame clones, some missing. The sample yields 14,000 or so clones, 30% seen once. The sequence was obtained from a human donor with diffuse large B-cell lymphoma. The specimen was tumor tissue. The chain carries TRBV10-1 and TRBJ2-5, with no clear D. CDR3 DNA: TGCGCCAGCAGCCAGCAGCCACAAGAGACCCAGTACTTC. Protein product: CASSQQPQETQYF.